This record concerns one TCR beta chain sequence. The data were produced by immunoSEQ multiplex PCR, yet TCRdb's version contains in-frame clones alone and is incomplete. This sample has tens of thousands of clones, with 85% to 90% found just once. The sample is drawn from a study of blood T cell repertoires in COVID-19. Looking at the study overall: PBMCs, B-cell-depleted T cells, or T cells were the source of the cDNA or gDNA that made up the material.

Germline lookup yields CDR1 LNHDA and CDR2 SQIVND (reference sequence). The CDR3 has 14 amino acids. V was clipped by 6 bases and J by 7 bases, with 18 bases between them. Sequencing was done on a sample of peripheral blood. This chain joins TRBV19 and TRBJ1-1, with D possibly matching TRBD1 (6 bases). The source is a man at least 80 years old with acute or convalescent COVID-19. The CDR3 loop reads CASRTLGAEGEAFF. CDR3 in DNA: TGTGCCAGTAGAACCCTGGGGGCCGAAGGTGAAGCTTTCTTT.